A selection of T cell receptor beta chains follows, all from one sample in a study of synovial regulatory T cells in juvenile arthritis. Some clones are missing from TCRdb's copy, which holds only in-frame ones; the method was immunoSEQ multiplex PCR. Recorded for this sample: more than 8,000 clones. The sequenced material came from Treg cells from blood. These TCRs come from a donor aged 2 to 35 with juvenile idiopathic arthritis. CDR3s include the opening cysteine and the closing phenylalanine or tryptophan. Some rows mark clone size as missing; the rest say once, few, many or name a class of expanded clone.

clone size,V gene,CDR3 length,J gene,CDR3 protein
-,TRBV18,15,TRBJ1-5,CASSPSSGGDQPQHF
-,TRBV11-3,13,TRBJ2-2,CASSLSLLGELFF
-,TRBV18,14,TRBJ1-1,CASSYQREPLKAFF
-,TRBV5-5,15,TRBJ2-7,CASSPGMRREYEQYF
-,TRBV18,15,TRBJ1-2,CASSSDRAANYGYTF
-,TRBV5-8,14,TRBJ1-4,CASRMGQGNEKLFF
-,TRBV18,18,TRBJ2-6,CASSPLTGALSGANVLTF
-,TRBV19,14,TRBJ1-5,CASSPRDTNQPQHF
-,TRBV4-3,13,TRBJ1-1,CASSQDRGTEAFF
-,TRBV27,13,TRBJ2-7,CASSKGVPYEQYF
-,TRBV28,13,TRBJ1-5,CASSSSGGQPQHF
-,TRBV10-3,14,TRBJ2-7,CAISRLAGTYEQYF
-,TRBV2,16,TRBJ2-7,CASNTASGRARYEQYF
-,TRBV19,11,TRBJ2-7,CASSSPYEQYF
-,TRBV28,21,TRBJ2-6,CAASPGTGAAVSSSGANVLTF
medium-sized,TRBV4-1,12,TRBJ2-7,CASRAGSNEQYF
-,TRBV9,13,TRBJ1-4,CASSGGRDEKLFF